This T cell receptor beta chain was observed in a study of shared clonotypes between healthy human individuals. Study-wide background: The donors, a couple of women and a few men, were aged 18 to 49.

Clones were sequenced by immunoSEQ multiplex PCR, and TCRdb holds only the in-frame ones, with some missing. This table holds fewer than 600,000 clones, around three quarters found once. V shed 3 bases and J 4 bases; nucleotides not matched to a gene: 15. This CDR3 is built from 17 residues. The germline V gene encodes CDR1 SGHVS and CDR2 FQNEAQ. Material for sequencing was PBMCs. This TCR came from a woman aged 40 to 50 in good health. Some clones in this sample may be carry-over from other donors' samples. The rearrangement uses TRBV7-8 and TRBJ2-7; 7 bases are a match to TRBD2. CDR3 residues: CASSLGLGEGLSYEQYF. The CDR3 coding sequence is TGTGCCAGCAGCTTGGGGTTGGGGGAGGGCCTTAGTTACGAGCAGTACTTC. Full variable domain (remainder filled in from reference TRBV7-8 and TRBJ2-7): GAGVSQSPRYKVAKRGQDVALRCDPISGHVSLFWYQQALGQGPEFLTYFQNEAQLDKSGLPSDRFFAERPEGSVSTLKIQRTQQEDSAVYLCASSLGLGEGLSYEQYFGPGTRLTVT.